The 8 T cell receptor beta chains below were found in one sample sequenced in a study of T cells in women clearing cervical HPV infection. Sequenced by immunoSEQ multiplex PCR; TCRdb stores in-frame clones only, minus some. In total, the table holds around 31,000 clones. Input material: blood buffy coat. Source of these receptors: a woman between 18 and 70 years old with a cervical HPV16 infection that either progressed to CIN3+ or cleared (not recorded which).

In regard to this clone: Read coverage stops 3 residues before the CDR3 terminus; the germline J gene supplies the remainder. The chain recombines TRBV7-2 with TRBJ1-2, with D unresolved. CDR1 and CDR2 from the germline V gene are SGHTA and FQGNSA. This CDR3 comprises 12 residues. The CDR3 bases that were read are TGTGCCAGCAGCTTAGACAGATACGGC. It specifies CASSLDRYG. The whole CDR3 protein is CASSLDRYGYTF.

Points on this clone: The read terminates 3 residues before the CDR3 end, so the remaining end is supplied by the germline J gene. V usage is TRBV4-2 and J usage is TRBJ2-2; 13 nucleotides align to TRBD2. CDR1 and CDR2 from the germline V gene are LGHNA and YNFKEQ. CDR3 size: 18 residues. The V gene end was trimmed by 4 bases and the J gene end by 1 base; junction bases not matched to a gene: 6. CDR3 DNA, as far as it was read: TGTGCCAGCAGCCCGGGGGGACTAGCGGGGATGAACACCGGGGAG. Translation gives CASSPGGLAGMNTGE. The full CDR3 protein reads CASSPGGLAGMNTGELFF.

A remark on this clone: The read terminates 3 residues ahead of where the CDR3 ends, so the germline J gene completes it. The V and J genes are TRBV16 and TRBJ2-6; 7 nucleotides line up with TRBD2. The CDR3 has 14 amino acids. Germline loops: CDR1 KGHSY, CDR2 FQNENV. V was pared by 4 bases and J by 11 bases, with 8 bases of the junction left unmatched. This CDR3 is CASSPFSGGDVLTF. CDR3 DNA (partial): TGTGCCAGCAGCCCCTTCTCTGGGGGGGACGTC.

For this clone: The read finishes 3 residues shy of the CDR3 end, and the germline J gene is used to complete it. This chain uses TRBV4-2 with TRBJ1-1, with a possible D match to TRBD1 (6 bases). V shed 0 bases and J shed 2 bases, with 7 bases lying between them. Germline values: CDR1 LGHNA, CDR2 YNFKEQ. This CDR3 has 14 residues. CDR3: CASSQETGNTEAFF. The sequenced CDR3 bases are TGTGCCAGCAGCCAAGAGACAGGCAACACTGAA.

Turning to this clone: The CDR3 end lies 3 residues beyond the end of the read and is filled in from the germline J gene. The chain uses TRBV5-1 and TRBJ1-4, with 10 bases fitting TRBD1. From germline, CDR1 is SGHRS and CDR2 YFSETQ. There are 15 residues in the CDR3. Losses at the gene ends were 4 bases for V and 6 bases for J; bases not matched to a gene: 6. CDR3 sequence: CASSADGTGDEKLFF. Partial CDR3 DNA: TGCGCCAGCAGCGCTGACGGGACAGGGGATGAAAAA.

Points on this clone: Sequencing ends 3 residues short of the CDR3 end; the germline J gene provides the rest. The chain carries TRBV6-1 and TRBJ2-7; TRBD2 matches at 10 bases. This CDR3 contains 14 residues. Germline V gene data show CDR1 as MNHNS and CDR2 as SASEGT. The V gene end was trimmed by 7 bases and the J gene end by 2 bases; junction bases not matched to a gene: 5. Here the CDR3 reads CASTQAGGTYEQYF. The sequenced CDR3 bases are TGTGCCAGCACTCAAGCGGGGGGGACCTACGAG.

About this clone: The read comes to an end 3 residues before the CDR3 does, leaving the germline J gene to fill in the end. This chain joins TRBV20-1 and TRBJ2-7; 7 bases match TRBD2. The ends lost 1 base at V and 0 bases at J; junction bases unmatched: 3. The germline CDR1 and CDR2 sequences are DFQATT and SNEGSKA (reference sequence). CDR3 length: 14 amino acids. CDR3 sequence: CSARGLAGSYEQYF. The sequenced part of the CDR3 DNA is TGCAGTGCTAGAGGGTTAGCGGGCTCCTACGAG.

In the case of this clone: The read terminates 3 residues ahead of where the CDR3 ends, so the germline J gene completes it. The chain employs TRBV20-1 and TRBJ1-1; 9 positions match TRBD1. J was trimmed by 5 bases and V by 5 bases; bases with no gene match: 6. The CDR3 consists of 13 residues. The germline V gene encodes CDR1 DFQATT and CDR2 SNEGSKA (reference sequence). The CDR3 is CSAPNRGRTEAFF. CDR3 DNA, as far as it was read: TGCAGTGCTCCCAACAGGGGGCGGACTGAA.